The rows below give T cell receptor beta chains drawn from one sample of a study of T cell repertoires in cytomegalovirus infection. TCRdb fed the reads into MiXCR, producing one record per CDR3 protein. Here the sample spans roughly 500,000 distinct CDR3 sequences, approximately 16% being singletons. Sequenced input: CD8+ T cells from PBMCs. The receptor set was obtained from a human donor in good health (CMV status not recorded). Some clones in this sample may be carry-over from other donors' samples. Each CDR3 is given with its conserved first and last residue. The D gene is left open where the match is weak. Clone size is shown for a subset of rows, as once, few, many or a class of expanded clone.

J: TRBJ1-2
length: 14
V: TRBV5-6
D: -
size: few
CDR3: CASSLPLGGDGYTF
DNA: TGTGCCAGCAGCTTGCCCCTCGGGGGCGATGGCTACACCTTC

J: TRBJ2-7
length: 16
V: TRBV7-9
D: TRBD2
size: many
CDR3: CASSPRVERDRYEQYF
DNA: TGTGCCAGCAGCCCAAGAGTTGAGCGGGATAGATACGAGCAGTACTTC

J: TRBJ2-1
length: 13
V: TRBV7-3
D: -
size: -
CDR3: CASSLPGRNEQFF
DNA: TGTGCCAGCAGCTTACCCGGACGGAATGAGCAGTTCTTC

J: TRBJ2-3
length: 15
V: TRBV11-2
D: -
size: many
CDR3: CASSYTIRLEDTQYF
DNA: TGTGCCAGCAGCTACACGATACGACTGGAAGATACGCAGTATTTT

J: TRBJ2-7
length: 16
V: TRBV4-1
D: TRBD1
size: -
CDR3: CASSRRAGTANYEQYF
DNA: TGCGCCAGCAGCCGGCGGGCAGGGACAGCGAATTACGAGCAGTACTTC

J: TRBJ2-1
length: 15
V: TRBV4-1
D: -
size: few
CDR3: CASSQVLLSYNEQFF
DNA: TGCGCCAGCAGCCAAGTACTATTGTCCTACAATGAGCAGTTCTTC

J: TRBJ2-1
length: 15
V: TRBV6-5
D: TRBD2
size: -
CDR3: CASSYGVWGGNEQFF
DNA: TGTGCCAGCAGTTACGGTGTCTGGGGGGGGAATGAGCAGTTCTTC

J: TRBJ1-5
length: 16
V: TRBV7-9
D: TRBD1
size: many
CDR3: CASSPGQAGGNQPQHF
DNA: TGTGCCAGCAGCCCTGGACAGGCGGGGGGCAATCAGCCCCAGCATTTT

J: TRBJ2-6
length: 16
V: TRBV5-5
D: TRBD2
size: -
CDR3: CASSFLGGAGANVLTF
DNA: TGTGCCAGCAGCTTTCTCGGGGGGGCTGGGGCCAACGTCCTGACTTTC

J: TRBJ1-1
length: 13
V: TRBV6-2/TRBV6-3
D: -
size: many
CDR3: CASNPGLNTEAFF
DNA: TGTGCCAGCAACCCGGGACTGAACACTGAAGCTTTCTTT

J: TRBJ2-1
length: 15
V: TRBV6-2/TRBV6-3
D: -
size: few
CDR3: CASSYGGDIYNEQFF
DNA: TGTGCCAGCAGTTACGGCGGGGACATCTACAATGAGCAGTTCTTC

J: TRBJ2-5
length: 14
V: TRBV4-2
D: -
size: few
CDR3: CASSQIGQPETQYF
DNA: TGTGCCAGCAGCCAAATTGGACAGCCGGAGACCCAGTACTTC

J: TRBJ2-7
length: 14
V: TRBV30
D: TRBD1
size: few
CDR3: CAWSPGQLFYEQYF
DNA: TGTGCCTGGAGTCCGGGACAGTTATTCTACGAGCAGTACTTC

J: TRBJ1-2
length: 16
V: TRBV5-1
D: TRBD1
size: many
CDR3: CASSAGQGQAYGGYTF
DNA: TGCGCCAGCAGCGCCGGACAGGGGCAAGCCTATGGCGGCTACACCTTC

J: TRBJ2-1
length: 13
V: TRBV27
D: TRBD2
size: many
CDR3: CASRSGTDNEQFF
DNA: TGTGCCAGCCGTAGCGGGACCGACAATGAGCAGTTCTTC

J: TRBJ1-2
length: 14
V: TRBV12-5
D: -
size: many
CDR3: CASGPVGGAYGYTF
DNA: TGTGCTAGTGGTCCCGTGGGGGGGGCTTATGGCTACACCTTC

J: TRBJ1-1
length: 13
V: TRBV9
D: -
size: few
CDR3: CASSVGRVTEAFF
DNA: TGTGCCAGCAGCGTAGGTAGGGTAACTGAAGCTTTCTTT

J: TRBJ2-7
length: 16
V: TRBV28
D: -
size: few
CDR3: CASSFNLGGATYEQYF
DNA: TGTGCCAGCAGTTTCAATTTGGGGGGTGCGACCTACGAGCAGTACTTC

J: TRBJ1-1
length: 13
V: TRBV9
D: -
size: once
CDR3: CASSVGGMTEAFF
DNA: TGTGCCAGCAGCGTGGGGGGGATGACTGAAGCTTTCTTT

J: TRBJ2-7
length: 13
V: TRBV27
D: -
size: many
CDR3: CASSFRGPYEQYF
DNA: TGTGCCAGCAGTTTCCGGGGACCCTACGAGCAGTACTTC

J: TRBJ2-1
length: 16
V: TRBV12-3/TRBV12-4
D: TRBD1
size: many
CDR3: CASTGTGGNSYNEQFF
DNA: TGTGCCAGCACCGGGACAGGGGGCAACTCCTACAATGAGCAGTTCTTC

J: TRBJ2-5
length: 17
V: TRBV20-1
D: TRBD2
size: -
CDR3: CSARDYGGLRGWETQYF
DNA: TGCAGTGCTAGAGATTATGGGGGGTTGCGGGGGTGGGAGACCCAGTACTTC

J: TRBJ1-2
length: 12
V: TRBV19
D: -
size: few
CDR3: CARNLDRPGYTF
DNA: TGTGCCCGAAACCTGGACAGACCTGGCTACACCTTC

J: TRBJ2-7
length: 12
V: TRBV19
D: -
size: few
CDR3: CASRSRTYEQYF
DNA: TGTGCCAGTAGGAGTCGAACCTACGAGCAGTACTTC

J: TRBJ2-7
length: 14
V: TRBV27
D: -
size: few
CDR3: CASSWSGTGYEQYF
DNA: TGTGCCAGCAGTTGGTCGGGTACAGGGTACGAGCAGTACTTC

J: TRBJ1-6
length: 16
V: TRBV25-1
D: -
size: once
CDR3: CDSSEPDSSYNSPLHF
DNA: TGTGACAGCAGTGAACCGGATAGCTCCTATAATTCACCCCTCCACTTT

J: TRBJ2-3
length: 15
V: TRBV27
D: TRBD2
size: many
CDR3: CASTGVLAGVETQYF
DNA: TGTGCCAGCACCGGTGTTCTAGCGGGAGTGGAAACGCAGTATTTT

J: TRBJ1-2
length: 11
V: TRBV29-1
D: -
size: -
CDR3: CSVDEVYGYTF
DNA: TGCAGCGTTGACGAAGTCTATGGCTACACCTTC

J: TRBJ2-7
length: 15
V: TRBV27
D: -
size: few
CDR3: CASSAAGLSSYEQYF
DNA: TGTGCCAGCAGTGCCGCAGGGCTCAGCTCCTACGAGCAGTACTTC

J: TRBJ2-3
length: 16
V: TRBV7-8
D: TRBD1
size: many
CDR3: CASSLLRQGGTDTQYF
DNA: TGTGCCAGCAGCTTACTACGACAGGGTGGCACAGATACGCAGTATTTT

J: TRBJ2-7
length: 14
V: TRBV7-9
D: TRBD1
size: many
CDR3: CASSLGGQPYEQYF
DNA: TGTGCCAGCAGCTTAGGGGGACAGCCTTACGAGCAGTACTTC

J: TRBJ2-7
length: 17
V: TRBV6-7
D: -
size: few
CDR3: CASSNYRATKESYEQYF
DNA: TGTGCCAGCAGTAACTACCGGGCCACAAAAGAATCCTACGAGCAGTACTTC

J: TRBJ2-5
length: 16
V: TRBV12-3/TRBV12-4
D: -
size: many
CDR3: CASSSRAGRSGWSQYF
DNA: TGTGCCAGCAGTTCTCGGGCAGGACGGAGCGGGTGGTCCCAGTACTTC